This T cell receptor (beta chain) was obtained from a study of blood T cell repertoires in COVID-19. Study information: PBMCs, B-cell-depleted T cells, or T cells were the source of the cDNA or gDNA that made up the material.

Assay used: immunoSEQ multiplex PCR; TCRdb lists only in-frame clones, some missing. The table has about 170,000 clones, 70% to 85% seen once; the top ten hold roughly 1.1%. Sequenced: peripheral blood. This sequence was found in a man aged 55 to 70 who had recovered from COVID-19.

As DNA, the CDR3 is TGCGCCAGCAGCCTCACCGGACAGGGCTATGGCTACACCTTC. It translates to CASSLTGQGYGYTF. V gene TRBV4-1 combines with J gene TRBJ1-2, with TRBD1 identical over 8 bases. CDR3 length equals 14 residues. The J segment lost 4 bases and the V segment lost 4 bases, leaving 5 bases of the junction unmatched. Germline CDR1 and CDR2: MGHRA and YSYEKL.